Listed here is a single T cell receptor beta chain. As yet, its antigen is unknown. This sample was taken from a study of cytotoxic CD8 clonotypes in ibrutinib-treated CLL. Whole-study findings and limits: Stable or contracted on treatment, public clonotypes were also uncommon. Baseline levels of clonality went above those of age-matched healthy donors and moved with circulating CD8+ T-cell counts.

TCRdb's table, derived via immunoSEQ multiplex PCR, lists solely in-frame clones and lacks some. The sample lists 250,000 to 350,000 clones, 76% seen once, with about 6% in the top ten. The ends lost 7 bases at V and 0 bases at J; junction bases unmatched: 3. Germline V gene data show CDR1 as SQVTM and CDR2 as ANQGSEA. CDR3 length: 12 residues. The chain joins TRBV29-1 to TRBJ2-7; 7 bases map to TRBD1. The receptor's source is a human donor with chronic lymphocytic leukemia. The sequenced sample was PBMCs, obtained at disease progression, from a patient treated with ibrutinib. DNA for the CDR3: TGCAGCGCGGGACAGTTCTCCTACGAGCAGTACTTC. Translated: CSAGQFSYEQYF.